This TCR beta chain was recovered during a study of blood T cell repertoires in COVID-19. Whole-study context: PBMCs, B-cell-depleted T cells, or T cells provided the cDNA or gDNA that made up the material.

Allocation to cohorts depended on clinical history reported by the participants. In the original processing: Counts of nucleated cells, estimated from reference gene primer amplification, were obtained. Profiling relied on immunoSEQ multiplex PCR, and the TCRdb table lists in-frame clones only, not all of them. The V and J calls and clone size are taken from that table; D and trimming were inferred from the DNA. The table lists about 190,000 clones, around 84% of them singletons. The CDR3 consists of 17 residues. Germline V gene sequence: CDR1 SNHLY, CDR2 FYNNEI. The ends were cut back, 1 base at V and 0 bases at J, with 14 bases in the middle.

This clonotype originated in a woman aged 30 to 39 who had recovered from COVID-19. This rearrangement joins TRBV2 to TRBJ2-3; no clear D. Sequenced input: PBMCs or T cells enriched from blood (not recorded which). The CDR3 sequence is CASSEVGLVGSTDTQYF. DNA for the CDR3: TGTGCCAGCAGTGAAGTTGGTCTCGTCGGTAGCACAGATACGCAGTATTTT. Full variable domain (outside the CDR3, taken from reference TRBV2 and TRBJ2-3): EPEVTQTPSHQVTQMGQEVILRCVPISNHLYFYWYRQILGQKVEFLVSFYNNEISEKSEIFDDQFSVERPDGSNFTLKIRSTKLEDSAMYFCASSEVGLVGSTDTQYFGPGTRLTVL.